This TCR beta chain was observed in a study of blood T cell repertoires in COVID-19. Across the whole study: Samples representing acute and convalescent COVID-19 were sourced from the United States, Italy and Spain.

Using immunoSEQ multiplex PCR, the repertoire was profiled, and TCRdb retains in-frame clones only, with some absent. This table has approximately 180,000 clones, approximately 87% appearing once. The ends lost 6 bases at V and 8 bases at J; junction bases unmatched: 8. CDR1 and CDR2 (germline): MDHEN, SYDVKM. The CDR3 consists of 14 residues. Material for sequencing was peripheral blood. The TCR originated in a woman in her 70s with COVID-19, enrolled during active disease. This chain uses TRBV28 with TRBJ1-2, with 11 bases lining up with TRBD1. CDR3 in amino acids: CASRQDRGLFGYTF. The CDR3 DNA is TGTGCCAGCAGGCAGGACAGGGGGCTCTTCGGCTACACCTTC.